These T cell receptor beta chains were read from a single sample in a study of T cell repertoires in cytomegalovirus infection. TCRdb processed the reads anew with MiXCR; each CDR3 protein has one entry. The table records around 300,000 distinct CDR3 sequences, more than 20% of them present only once. The sequenced material came from PBMCs. All receptors come from a human donor in good health (CMV status not recorded). Some clones in this sample may be carry-over from other donors' samples. Each CDR3 is given with its conserved first and last residue. The order of the fields is V gene, J gene, CDR3 protein.

TRBV28	TRBJ2-7	CASSSPGVEQYF
TRBV28	TRBJ2-2	CASSSSVTGGSGELFF
TRBV7-6	TRBJ2-4	CASSSGPSKNIQYF
TRBV28	TRBJ1-5	CASRRRAGTVSNQPQHF
TRBV5-6	TRBJ1-5	CASSIGTDNNQPQHF
TRBV20-1	TRBJ2-1	CNVLAGTVSEQFF
TRBV11-1	TRBJ2-5	CASRFGSEETQYF
TRBV25-1	TRBJ1-6	CASSESHRVPNSPLHF
TRBV5-1	TRBJ1-4	CASSLSRGRREKLFF
TRBV4-1	TRBJ2-7	CASSWSSSGMYYEQYF
TRBV28	TRBJ2-3	CASSSSRGNTDTQYF
TRBV7-3	TRBJ2-5	CASSLTGGPQETQYF
TRBV20-1	TRBJ2-3	CSASELQGLGDTQYF
TRBV6-2/TRBV6-3	TRBJ2-7	CASSYSRGDTYEQYF
TRBV12-3/TRBV12-4	TRBJ2-2	CASSSGPTGELFF
TRBV28	TRBJ2-4	CASSPRPPAKNIQYF
TRBV6-4	TRBJ2-2	CASSSRGSNTGELFF
TRBV12-3/TRBV12-4	TRBJ2-7	CASSSPAAGAGNEQYF
TRBV7-2	TRBJ1-6	CASSLGLGNSPLHF
TRBV3-1	TRBJ2-7	CASSQDASGNSYEQYF
TRBV19	TRBJ2-7	CASTREGGLAGFYEQYF
TRBV12-3/TRBV12-4	TRBJ2-5	CASSSILRDRDETQYF
TRBV7-2	TRBJ2-5	CASSARRTGGGETQYF
TRBV20-1	TRBJ2-7	CSAANGYPYEQYF
TRBV20-1	TRBJ1-1	CSARVTGMAEAFF
TRBV4-1	TRBJ2-5	CASSQVTGSETQYF
TRBV12-3/TRBV12-4	TRBJ1-5	CASSKDRPQPQHF
TRBV7-9	TRBJ1-2	CASSGGTGAFTYGYTF
TRBV18	TRBJ2-1	CASSPREAGGPSYNEQFF
TRBV11-2	TRBJ1-5	CASSQQGSNQPQHF
TRBV4-3	TRBJ2-3	CASSQGPGGPADTQYF
TRBV12-3/TRBV12-4	TRBJ2-7	CASSLVRNLRDEQYF
TRBV28	TRBJ2-7	CASSPWDSKAYEQYF
TRBV7-2	TRBJ2-5	CASSLNSGTQETQYF
TRBV7-2	TRBJ2-3	CASSLKAAESDTQYF
TRBV20-1	TRBJ2-1	CSARDPGLAYNEQFF
TRBV28	TRBJ2-3	CASSTPTDTQYF
TRBV6-5	TRBJ2-5	CASSRAGTSGSVRETQYF
TRBV2	TRBJ2-3	CASGFQGTDTQYF
TRBV6-5	TRBJ2-6	CASRRQFSGANVLTF
TRBV7-2	TRBJ1-5	CASSLWGANQPQHF
TRBV7-2	TRBJ2-7	CASRLGPGDLSYEQYF
TRBV6-1	TRBJ2-7	CASSEAGGEYEQYF
TRBV9	TRBJ2-7	CASSGSGGSYEQYF
TRBV20-1	TRBJ2-7	CSARRGQSSSYEQYF
TRBV20-1	TRBJ2-7	CSASRARDEQYF
TRBV7-2	TRBJ2-7	CASSLALWSSYEQYF
TRBV7-2	TRBJ1-6	CASSSRTGNNSPLHF
TRBV7-2	TRBJ1-1	CASSFRMNTEAFF
TRBV7-2	TRBJ2-1	CASSLVGTANNEQFF
TRBV29-1	TRBJ2-7	CSVEGGSPYEQYF
TRBV7-6	TRBJ2-1	CASSFTSGYNNEQFF
TRBV7-2	TRBJ1-2	CASSTRELGYGYTF